This record concerns one T cell receptor beta chain sequence. This clonotype was seen many times. Its antigen remains undetermined. No qualities accompany the bases; no much larger clone lies one base away. The TCR beta CDR3 regions were amplified from RNA transcripts. For the first round of RT-PCR on the TCR CDR3, the HTBI primer set was used together with the Qiagen OneStep RT-PCR kit. Libraries were constructed in a second round of multiplex PCR, after which size selection and purification were carried out. Libraries were sequenced paired-end with 100 bp reads on an Illumina HiSeq2000. As for how the authors treated the data: Raw data were processed with SOAPnuke, discarding reads with adapters, uncalled bases, mean Phred below 15, or no exact constant-primer or identifier match. COPE v1.2.5 was used to merge high-quality paired reads, and clonotypes were defined as unique nucleotide sequences. MiTCR v1.1 was used to align clonotypes to the IMGT TRBV, TRBD and TRBJ reference segments. The analysis was restricted to V-J combinations with a frequency above 0.0001, which together covered 98% to 99.2% of the repertoires. The TCS score was defined as the ratio of F50 (clonal expansion) to E x V (chaos), calculated using BLOSUM62-based TCRdist between CDR3 peptides within each V-J. Welch's t-statistics and random forest reduced 514 V-J features to roughly 13, which were used in a naive Bayes classifier (R e1071). The public reads were reanalyzed by TCRdb: fastp trimming at Q25, MiXCR alignment, in-frame beta chains only. Identical CDR3 protein sequences are pooled into one entry, listed with their most common genes and DNA. The authors' filters were not applied to this entry. The sample yields fewer than 350,000 distinct CDR3 sequences; roughly 18% were counted once. Approximately 49% of the sample is in the top ten clones.

This sample is part of a study of T cells in Graves' hyperthyroidism and ophthalmopathy (dated by TCRdb to 2018 to 2020). Regarding the research as a whole: Peripheral blood samples were taken at the time of initial diagnosis, prior to any treatment. Whether ophthalmopathy could be predicted prospectively was tested in an independent validation cohort made up of roughly 20 hyperthyroidism patients plus 17 patients who later progressed to ophthalmopathy. The paper describes TCR Vbeta CDR3 sequencing of roughly 130 peripheral blood samples, made up of around 41 ophthalmopathy patients, approximately 76 hyperthyroidism patients and about 17 progressor patients. TCR V-J signatures able to tell the groups apart were searched for in a discovery cohort of 100 patients, of whom around 43 had Graves' ophthalmopathy and roughly 57 had stable Graves' hyperthyroidism. For training and testing, the roughly 100 patients in the discovery cohort were randomly divided in a 7:3 ratio. The study also compared thyroid tissue and blood T-cell repertoires from about six Graves' hyperthyroidism patients. Once sampling was done, hyperthyroidism patients were given methimazole at a starting dose of 30 mg daily, whereas ophthalmopathy patients were given high-dose intravenous methylprednisolone. Overall results and qualifications from the work: Sample size was not statistically predetermined, and investigators were not blinded to group allocation. During validation, the model predicted progression to ophthalmopathy a median of about 5.9 months ahead of onset, with more than 60% sensitivity and 72.22% specificity. In cross-validation, a model built on a 13 V-J signature told ophthalmopathy apart from stable hyperthyroidism with approximately 90% sensitivity and roughly 81% specificity, and in testing the same model reached 80%/75%. Blood samples also contained most of the expanded thyroid clonotypes (frequency above 0.001), which suggests that blood repertoires may reflect thyroid immune responses.

Graves' hyperthyroidism was defined as stable when no progression to ophthalmopathy occurred over 18 months of follow-up. The hyperthyroidism patients were between 18 and 65 years old and newly diagnosed, with a disease duration of less than 2 months. Exclusion was applied to patients with uncontrolled infections, other autoimmune diseases, pregnancy or lactation. Diagnoses were based on clinical symptoms, serum thyroxine and TRAb, thyroid ultrasound and orbital computed tomography. Ficoll-Paque density gradient centrifugation was used to isolate PBMCs from about 9 ml of fresh peripheral blood. Total RNA was extracted using Trizol reagent, and RNA quality was assessed on an Agilent 2100 Bioanalyzer. V is clipped by 4 bases and J by 6 bases, and the sequence between their germline boundaries is 10 bases long. Based on the germline V gene, the CDR1 and CDR2 sequences are SGHRS and YFSETQ. The CDR3 sequence holds 12 residues, the cysteine and phenylalanine included. Just CDR3 DNA is preserved here, 36 bases in frame from base 1.

Sequenced input: blood. Recombination joined TRBV5-1 with TRBJ1-2; a tentative D match to TRBD1 spans 5 bases. The sequence derives from a woman aged 50 to 60 with Graves' hyperthyroidism. The DNA is TGCGCCAGCAGCCCGGGCAGGGATGGCTACACCTTC. Its translation reads: CASSPGRDGYTF.